The next 20 T cell receptor beta chains were all read from a single sample in a study of blood T cells in healthy people across ages. Through a sample-barcoded 5' primer and a J-beta primer mix, a second PCR was run for roughly 7 to 11 cycles. A single record per CDR3 protein comes from TCRdb applying MiXCR to the 5' RACE reads. The data contain nearly 800,000 distinct CDR3 sequences, around 25% of them singletons. This sample also appeared in a second study, on T cells of mothers and their children.

The sequenced material came from blood. These receptors came from a boy between 5 and 17 years old in good health.

The sample holds a few counts of this clonotype. Sequence at one end of the junction differs from germline and may be a read error. The V and J genes are TRBV12-3 or TRBV12-4 and TRBJ1-2; D is perhaps TRBD1 (6 bases). The CDR3 contains 12 residues. Here the CDR3 DNA reads TGTGCCAGCAGTCTGGACAGACAGTATCGCAACTTC. It translates to CASSLDRQYRNF.

The rearrangement links TRBV4-3 to TRBJ1-2, with TRBD1 as a possible D gene (6 bases). CDR1 and CDR2 from the germline V gene are LGHNA and YSLEER. The CDR3 is 15 amino acids. Deletions cut 1 base from V and 6 bases from J, with 15 bases between. This CDR3 reads CASSQVSGGGHGYTF. CDR3 bases: TGCGCCAGCAGCCAAGTCTCCGGGGGCGGTCATGGCTACACCTTC.

This chain uses TRBV28 with TRBJ2-1, with a tentative D call TRBD2 (6 bases). V was clipped by 7 bases and J by 0 bases, with 13 bases between them. Germline values: CDR1 MDHEN, CDR2 SYDVKM. The CDR3 consists of 15 residues. The CDR3 DNA reads TGTGCCAGCATGGCTAGCGCGAGCTCCTACAATGAGCAGTTCTTC. Translated: CASMASASSYNEQFF.

The chain uses TRBV4-3 and TRBJ2-5; 8 nucleotides align to TRBD2. The end of the DNA aligns better with TRBJ2-1, so the J call may be wrong. CDR1 and CDR2 from the germline V gene are LGHNA and YSLEER. The CDR3 runs 16 residues. In DNA, the CDR3 is TGCGCCAGCAGCCAAGAACGGGGGGGGAGCTACAATGAGCAGTTCTTC. Translated, it gives CASSQERGGSYNEQFF.

The rearrangement uses TRBV4-3 and TRBJ2-5, with D hard to call. Gene TRBJ2-1 matches the end of the DNA better, so the J call may be wrong. The V gene's germline CDR1 is LGHNA and CDR2 YSLEER. The CDR3 contains 13 residues. CDR3 residues: CASSQESGSEQFF. For the CDR3, the DNA is TGCGCCAGCAGCCAAGAGTCTGGTTCTGAGCAGTTCTTC.

This clonotype occurred a few times. J is TRBJ2-7 and V is TRBV7-9; no clear D. Trimming left V 5 bases short and J 2 bases short, with 4 bases between. Germline CDR1 reads SEHNR; CDR2 reads FQNEAQ (reference sequence). This CDR3 comprises 11 residues. CDR3 in DNA: TGTGCCAGCAGCACCACCTACGAGCAGTACTTC. This codes for CASSTTYEQYF.

The chain joins TRBV7-6 to TRBJ1-3; D gene uncertain. Germline V gene lookup returns CDR1 SGHVS and CDR2 FNYEAQ. The CDR3 extends over 15 amino acids. V was pared by 5 bases and J by 0 bases, with 11 bases between. The CDR3 DNA sequence: TGTGCCAGCAGCCCCAAAAGCTCCTCTGGAAACACCATATATTTT. Translating gives CASSPKSSSGNTIYF.

V usage is TRBV5-1 and J usage is TRBJ1-4, with 10 nucleotides matching TRBD1. The CDR3 extends over 17 amino acids. Germline trimming cut 4 bases from V and 0 bases from J; bases unmatched to any gene: 6. Per the germline V gene, CDR1 is SGHRS and CDR2 is YFSETQ. CDR3 nucleotide sequence: TGCGCCAGCAGCCGGGGACAGGGGCTAGCAACTAATGAAAAACTGTTTTTT. Translating gives CASSRGQGLATNEKLFF.

In this sample, this clonotype turned up a few times. The chain recombines TRBV5-1 with TRBJ2-5; tentative D call: TRBD1 (6 bases). Germline CDR1 is SGHRS and CDR2 is YFSETQ. Trimming took 2 bases from V and 5 from J, leaving 13 bases between them. CDR3 length equals 14 residues. The CDR3 bases are TGCGCCAGCAGCTTAAACACAGGGTCCGAGACCCAGTACTTC. Translating it yields CASSLNTGSETQYF.

The V and J genes are TRBV24-1 and TRBJ2-3; 10 bases agree with TRBD2. Per germline, CDR1 KGHDR and CDR2 SFDVKD. The CDR3 loop spans 17 amino acids. The V and J ends lost 5 bases and 5 bases, in that order; junction bases with no gene match: 12. This chain's CDR3 is CATSGPPSGGPGDTQYF. The CDR3 DNA is TGTGCCACCAGTGGTCCTCCTAGCGGGGGCCCCGGAGATACGCAGTATTTT.

The J gene is TRBJ2-1, the V gene TRBV30; D not resolved. CDR3 length equals 13 residues. Trimming shortened V by 7 bases and J by 2 bases, and 12 bases separated the two germline ends. CDR1 GTSNPN and CDR2 SVGIG come from the germline V gene (reference sequence). CDR3: CAFRRSPYNEQFF. The CDR3 region has the DNA TGTGCCTTCCGACGCAGCCCCTACAATGAGCAGTTCTTC.

This chain uses TRBV12-3 or TRBV12-4 with TRBJ2-7; 7 bases are a match to TRBD1. The CDR3 contains 15 residues. Trimming removed 3 bases from V and 4 bases from J; junction bases left unmatched: 9. CDR3 sequence (DNA): TGTGCCAGCAGTTTTCGGACAGGTGTGGGGTACGAGCAGTACTTC. It translates to CASSFRTGVGYEQYF.

This clonotype has ten or more counts. The chain carries TRBV30 and TRBJ2-3; D call uncertain. V dropped 3 bases and J dropped 8 bases, with 6 bases sitting between them. CDR3 length: 10 residues. Germline loops: CDR1 GTSNPN, CDR2 SVGIG (reference sequence). CDR3 bases: TGTGCCTGGAGCTCAACTACGCAGTATTTT. As protein: CAWSSTTQYF.

The J gene is TRBJ1-2, the V gene TRBV5-1, with 8 bases lining up with TRBD1. V was pared by 4 bases and J by 7 bases, with 12 bases of the junction left unmatched. The germline V gene has CDR1 SGHRS and CDR2 YFSETQ. This CDR3 has 15 residues. CDR3 sequence reads: CASSGSTGEYRGYTF. For the CDR3, the DNA is TGCGCCAGCAGCGGATCGACAGGGGAATATCGTGGCTACACCTTC.

The chain carries TRBV14 and TRBJ2-7, with D possibly TRBD1 on 6 matching bases. Germline lookup yields CDR1 SGHDN and CDR2 FVKESK. This CDR3 spans 15 amino acids. Trimming took 1 base from V and 3 from J, leaving 13 bases between them. The CDR3 protein is CASSQAPPRGYEQYF. The CDR3 nucleotides read TGTGCCAGCAGCCAAGCCCCGCCCAGGGGCTACGAGCAGTACTTC.

The chain joins TRBV2 to TRBJ2-1, with TRBD1 matching over 8 bases. The last part of the DNA fits TRBJ2-7 better; the J call may be wrong. There are 16 residues in the CDR3. Germline CDR1 SNHLY, CDR2 FYNNEI. CDR3 nucleotide sequence: TGTGCCAGCAGTGAAGAAGAGACAGGGGCCTCCTACGAGCAGTACTTC. Amino acids: CASSEEETGASYEQYF.

The chain employs TRBV6-1 and TRBJ2-6; the D gene is possibly TRBD1 (6 bases). The CDR3 runs to 15 residues. Deletions cut 6 bases from V and 1 base from J, with 10 bases between. The germline V gene encodes CDR1 MNHNS and CDR2 SASEGT. As DNA, the CDR3 is TGTGCCAGCAGCGGGACACCTTCTGGGGCCAACGTCCTGACTTTC. It translates to CASSGTPSGANVLTF.

This clonotype was observed a few times. The V gene is TRBV28, the J gene TRBJ1-4; a weak D match, TRBD1 (6 bases). Trimming took off 3 bases at V and 7 bases at J, with 15 bases between the two ends. This CDR3 is built from 15 residues. Looked up from germline, CDR1 is MDHEN and CDR2 is SYDVKM. This chain's CDR3 is CASSFVTGSGEKLFF. The DNA for the CDR3 is TGTGCCAGCAGTTTCGTCACAGGGAGCGGTGAAAAACTGTTTTTT.

This rearrangement joins TRBV5-1 to TRBJ1-6; D gene ambiguous. Germline assignment: CDR1 SGHRS and CDR2 YFSETQ. Trimming stripped 4 bases from V and 4 bases from J, with 12 bases between. The CDR3 consists of 15 residues. The CDR3 is CASSPEGRYNSPLHF. The CDR3 bases are TGCGCCAGCAGCCCCGAGGGCCGGTATAATTCACCCCTCCACTTT.

The rearrangement links TRBV15 to TRBJ1-6, with TRBD1 matching over 7 bases. The CDR3 spans 19 residues. Trimming removed 1 base from V and 3 bases from J; junction bases left unmatched: 12. Per the germline V gene, CDR1 is LNHNV and CDR2 is YYDKDF (reference sequence). This chain's CDR3 is CATSRGALGQAIYNSPLHF. Written as DNA, the CDR3 is TGTGCCACCAGCAGAGGCGCTCTAGGACAGGCGATCTATAATTCACCCCTCCACTTT.